These 6 T cell receptor beta chains share one sample of origin, sequenced in a study of blood T cells in healthy people across ages (dated by TCRdb to 2015 to 2017). The receptor library was made with 5' RACE. Sequenced on an Illumina HiSeq 2500. A second PCR of roughly 6 to 11 cycles was run with a J-beta primer mix and a sample-barcoded 5' primer. The public reads were run again by TCRdb, first through fastp at Q25 and then through MiXCR, and only productive beta chains were kept. Here each entry gathers all rows of one CDR3 protein and keeps the most common genes and DNA. The sample yields some 1.5 million distinct CDR3 sequences; under 55% were counted once. The leading ten clones occupy over 3.5% of the sample. The sample taken for sequencing was blood. The receptors originated from a woman aged 18-35 years in good health.

This clonotype was counted once. As DNA, the CDR3 is TGTGCCAGCAGCCAAGAAGCGTTAGCGGGGTTAACAGATACGCAGTATTTT. Translation gives CASSQEALAGLTDTQYF. V usage is TRBV4-2 and J usage is TRBJ2-3; 8 nucleotides align to TRBD2. V was clipped by 0 bases and J by 3 bases; unmatched bases: 8. The CDR3 runs 17 residues. Germline CDR1 and CDR2: LGHNA and YNFKEQ.

The chain uses TRBV7-2 and TRBJ2-3; 12 nucleotides align to TRBD2. J gave up 3 bases and V 6 bases, and 13 bases lay outside the gene matches. The length of the CDR3 is 18 residues. Germline V CDR1 and CDR2: SGHTA, FQGNSA. Here the CDR3 DNA reads TGTGCCAGCAGACGTACCCTTGGACTAGCGGGGTTGACAGATACGCAGTATTTT. Translating gives CASRRTLGLAGLTDTQYF.

The chain has TRBV20-1 and TRBJ2-5; possibly TRBD2 for D (6 bases). Germline CDR1 is DFQATT and CDR2 is SNEGSKA (reference sequence). V was cut by 0 bases and J by 4 bases, with 15 bases left in between. The CDR3 length is 15 residues. The chain's CDR3 is CSARDRAGIPETQYF. The CDR3 DNA is TGCAGTGCTAGAGATCGTGCGGGGATCCCAGAGACCCAGTACTTC.

This clonotype was counted between two and nine times. The J gene is TRBJ2-3, the V gene TRBV5-5, with TRBD1 as a possible D gene (5 bases). The ends were cut back, 1 base at V and 2 bases at J, with 8 bases in the middle. The CDR3 has 14 amino acids. The V gene's germline CDR1 is SGHKS and CDR2 YYEKEE (reference sequence). CDR3 residues: CASSLLTDTDTQYF. The DNA of the CDR3 is TGTGCCAGCAGCTTGTTGACAGACACAGATACGCAGTATTTT.

This clonotype was detected a few times. The chain recombines TRBV4-1 with TRBJ2-3; 14 bases align to TRBD2. The CDR3 extends over 17 amino acids. The germline V gene has CDR1 MGHRA and CDR2 YSYEKL. V gave up 5 bases and J gave up 6 bases; unmatched junction bases: 10. CDR3 region: CASSNHRLAGGQDTQYF. DNA of the CDR3: TGCGCCAGCAGCAACCACCGACTAGCGGGGGGGCAGGATACGCAGTATTTT.

This clonotype was seen more than once but under ten times. A read error may produce the germline difference seen at one junction end. The J gene is TRBJ2-7, the V gene TRBV20-1; D may correspond to TRBD1 or TRBD2 (5 bases each). The CDR3 spans 14 residues. Germline CDR1 reads DFQATT; CDR2 reads SNEGSKA (reference sequence). In DNA form, the CDR3 reads TGCAGTGCTAGAGGGGGGAAGTTCTCCCACGAGCAGTACTTC. Amino acid sequence: CSARGGKFSHEQYF.